This T cell receptor (beta chain) was identified during a study of T cell repertoires in cytomegalovirus infection. TCRdb recomputed calls from the reads with MiXCR, one row per CDR3 protein. The sample yields approximately 260,000 distinct CDR3 sequences, roughly a fifth seen once. Germline V gene data show CDR1 as MNHEY and CDR2 as SVGEGT. The CDR3 is made up of 16 amino acids. V lost 6 bases and J lost 0, with 16 bases in between. This clonotype was found a few times. The antigen is not known. This chain joins TRBV6-2 or TRBV6-3 and TRBJ2-3; tentatively, D is TRBD2 (5 bases). The material was cultured PBMCs, obtained from culture after CMV antigen stimulation. This sequence was found in a human donor in good health (CMV status not recorded). Some clones in this sample may be carry-over from other donors' samples. The chain's CDR3 is CASRNRASRSTDTQYF. CDR3 nucleotides: TGTGCCAGCAGGAATAGGGCTAGCCGAAGCACAGATACGCAGTATTTT.